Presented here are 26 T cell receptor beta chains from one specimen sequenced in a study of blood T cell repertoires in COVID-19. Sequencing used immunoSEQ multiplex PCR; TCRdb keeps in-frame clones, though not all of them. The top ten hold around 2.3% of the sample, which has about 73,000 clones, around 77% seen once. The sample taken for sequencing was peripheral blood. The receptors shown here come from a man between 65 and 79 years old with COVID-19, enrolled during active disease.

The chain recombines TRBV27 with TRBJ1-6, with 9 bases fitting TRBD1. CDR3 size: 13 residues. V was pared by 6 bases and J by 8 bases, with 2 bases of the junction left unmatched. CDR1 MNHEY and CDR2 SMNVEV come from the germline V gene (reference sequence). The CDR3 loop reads CASSRDRDSPLHF. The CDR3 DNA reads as TGTGCCAGCAGCAGGGACAGGGATTCACCCCTCCACTTT.

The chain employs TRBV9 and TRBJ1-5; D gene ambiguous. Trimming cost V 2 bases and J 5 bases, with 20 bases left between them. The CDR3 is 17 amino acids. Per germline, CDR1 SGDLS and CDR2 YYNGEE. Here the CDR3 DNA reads TGTGCCAGCAGCGTCCGCAGCAAGATTTACGCGGATCAGCCCCAGCATTTT. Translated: CASSVRSKIYADQPQHF.

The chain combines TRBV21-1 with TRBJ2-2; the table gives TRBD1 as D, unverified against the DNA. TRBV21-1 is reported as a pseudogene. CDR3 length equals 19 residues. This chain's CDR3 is CASSDGTGGLISQPGELFF. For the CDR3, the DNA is TGTGCCAGCAGCGACGGGACAGGGGGCCTCATATCCCAACCAGGGGAGCTGTTTTTT.

CDR3 sequence reads: CASSSGQGAYYEQYF. Written as DNA, the CDR3 is TGTGCCAGCAGCTCCGGACAGGGGGCTTACTACGAGCAGTACTTC. The chain combines TRBV5-4 with TRBJ2-7, with TRBD1 matching 11 bases. Germline-derived CDR1 and CDR2 are SGHNT and YYREEE (reference sequence). Unmatched junction bases numbered 5, after V lost 3 bases and J lost 3 bases. The CDR3 length is 15 residues.

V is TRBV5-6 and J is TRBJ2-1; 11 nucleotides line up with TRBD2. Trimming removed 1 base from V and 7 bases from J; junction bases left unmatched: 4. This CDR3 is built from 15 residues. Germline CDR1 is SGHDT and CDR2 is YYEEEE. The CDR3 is CASSLSTSGRNEQFF. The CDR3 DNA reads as TGTGCCAGCAGCTTGTCAACTAGCGGGAGAAATGAGCAGTTCTTC. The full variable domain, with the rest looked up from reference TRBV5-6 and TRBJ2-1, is DAGVTQSPTHLIKTRGQQVTLRCSPKSGHDTVSWYQQALGQGPQFIFQYYEEEERQRGNFPDRFSGHQFPNYSSELNVNALLLGDSALYLCASSLSTSGRNEQFFGPGTRLTVL.

The CDR3 bases are TGTGCCAGCAGTTTATATTGGACAGGGAGGTACGAGCAGTACTTC. Its protein product is CASSLYWTGRYEQYF. The genes are TRBV28 and TRBJ2-7; 8 bases map to TRBD1. CDR3 size: 15 residues. V trimming: 1 base; J trimming: 4 bases; junction bases outside the gene matches: 6. CDR1 MDHEN and CDR2 SYDVKM come from the germline V gene.

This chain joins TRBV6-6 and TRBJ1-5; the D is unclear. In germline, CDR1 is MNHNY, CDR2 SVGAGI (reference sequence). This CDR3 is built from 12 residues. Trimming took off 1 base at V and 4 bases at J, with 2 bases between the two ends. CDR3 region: CASSYLNQPQHF. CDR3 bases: TGTGCCAGCAGTTACTTAAATCAGCCCCAGCATTTT.

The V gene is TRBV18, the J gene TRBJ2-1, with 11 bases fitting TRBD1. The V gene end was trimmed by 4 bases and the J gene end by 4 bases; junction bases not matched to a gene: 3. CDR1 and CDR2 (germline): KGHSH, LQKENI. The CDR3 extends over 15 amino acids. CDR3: CASSLGQGAYNEQFF. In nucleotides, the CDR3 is TGTGCCAGCTCACTCGGACAGGGGGCGTACAATGAGCAGTTCTTC. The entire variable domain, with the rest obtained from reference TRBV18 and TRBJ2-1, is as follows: NAGVMQNPRHLVRRRGQEARLRCSPMKGHSHVYWYRQLPEEGLKFMVYLQKENIIDESGMPKERFSAEFPKEGPSILRIQQVVRGDSAAYFCASSLGQGAYNEQFFGPGTRLTVL.

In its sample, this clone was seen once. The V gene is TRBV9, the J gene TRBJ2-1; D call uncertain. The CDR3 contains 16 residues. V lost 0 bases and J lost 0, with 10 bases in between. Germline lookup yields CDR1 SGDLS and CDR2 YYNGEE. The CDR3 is CASSVGQASSYNEQFF. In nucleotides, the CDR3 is TGTGCCAGCAGCGTAGGGCAGGCCAGCTCCTACAATGAGCAGTTCTTC.

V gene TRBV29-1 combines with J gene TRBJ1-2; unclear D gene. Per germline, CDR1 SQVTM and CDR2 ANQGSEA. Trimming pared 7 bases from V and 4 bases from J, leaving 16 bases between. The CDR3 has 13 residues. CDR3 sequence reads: CSARMREGYGYTF. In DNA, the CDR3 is TGCAGCGCCCGTATGCGGGAAGGCTATGGCTACACCTTC.

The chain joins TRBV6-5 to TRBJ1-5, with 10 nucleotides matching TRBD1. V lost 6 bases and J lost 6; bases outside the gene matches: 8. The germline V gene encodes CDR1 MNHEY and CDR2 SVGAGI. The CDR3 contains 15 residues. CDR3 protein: CASRDPGTGVQPQHF. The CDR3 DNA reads TGTGCCAGCAGGGACCCCGGGACAGGGGTTCAGCCCCAGCATTTT.

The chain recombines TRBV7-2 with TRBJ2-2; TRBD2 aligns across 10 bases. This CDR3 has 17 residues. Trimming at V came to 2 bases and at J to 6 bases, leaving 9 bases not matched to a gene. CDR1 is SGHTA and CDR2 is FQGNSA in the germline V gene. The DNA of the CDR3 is TGTGCCAGCAGCTTACACTCTAGCGGGAGTTTGGCCGGGGAGCTGTTTTTT. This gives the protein CASSLHSSGSLAGELFF.

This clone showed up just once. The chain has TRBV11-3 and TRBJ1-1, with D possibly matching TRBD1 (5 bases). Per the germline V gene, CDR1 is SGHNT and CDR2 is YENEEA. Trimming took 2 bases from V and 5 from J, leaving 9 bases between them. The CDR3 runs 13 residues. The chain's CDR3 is CASSLFRGTEAFF. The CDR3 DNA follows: TGTGCCAGCAGCTTATTTCGGGGGACTGAAGCTTTCTTT.

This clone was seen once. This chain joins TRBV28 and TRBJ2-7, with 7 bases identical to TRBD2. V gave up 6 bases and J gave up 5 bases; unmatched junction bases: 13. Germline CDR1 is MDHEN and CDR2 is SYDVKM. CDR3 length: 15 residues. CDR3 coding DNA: TGTGCCAGCAGCCCATCGGGGGAGGGGACCCACGAGCAGTACTTC. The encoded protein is CASSPSGEGTHEQYF.

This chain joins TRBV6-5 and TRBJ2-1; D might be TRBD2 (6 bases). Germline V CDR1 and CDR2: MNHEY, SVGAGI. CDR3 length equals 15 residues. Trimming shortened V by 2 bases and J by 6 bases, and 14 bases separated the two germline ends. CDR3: CASSYGLAGTNEQFF. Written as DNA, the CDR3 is TGTGCCAGCAGTTACGGGTTGGCGGGGACCAATGAGCAGTTCTTC.

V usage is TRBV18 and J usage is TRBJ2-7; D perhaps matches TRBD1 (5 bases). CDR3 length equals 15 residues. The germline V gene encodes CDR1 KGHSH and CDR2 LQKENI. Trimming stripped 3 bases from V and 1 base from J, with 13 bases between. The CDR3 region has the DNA TGTGCCAGCTCACCGAGAAACAGGAATTCCTACGAGCAGTACTTC. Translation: CASSPRNRNSYEQYF. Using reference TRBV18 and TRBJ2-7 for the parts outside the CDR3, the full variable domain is NAGVMQNPRHLVRRRGQEARLRCSPMKGHSHVYWYRQLPEEGLKFMVYLQKENIIDESGMPKERFSAEFPKEGPSILRIQQVVRGDSAAYFCASSPRNRNSYEQYFGPGTRLTVT.

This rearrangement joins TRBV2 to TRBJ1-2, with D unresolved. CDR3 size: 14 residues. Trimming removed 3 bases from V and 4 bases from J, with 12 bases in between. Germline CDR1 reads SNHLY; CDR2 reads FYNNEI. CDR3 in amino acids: CASSDWEAIYGYTF. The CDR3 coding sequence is TGTGCCAGCAGTGACTGGGAGGCTATCTATGGCTACACCTTC.

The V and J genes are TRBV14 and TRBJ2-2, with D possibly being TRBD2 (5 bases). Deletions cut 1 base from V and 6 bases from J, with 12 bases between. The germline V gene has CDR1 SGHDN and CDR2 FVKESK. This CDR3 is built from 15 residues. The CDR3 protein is CASSQVAGWPGELFF. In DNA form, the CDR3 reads TGTGCCAGCAGCCAAGTCGCGGGTTGGCCCGGGGAGCTGTTTTTT.

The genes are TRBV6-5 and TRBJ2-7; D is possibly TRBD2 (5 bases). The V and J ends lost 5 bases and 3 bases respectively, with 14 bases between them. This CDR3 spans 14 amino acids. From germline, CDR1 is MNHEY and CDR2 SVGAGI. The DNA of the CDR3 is TGTGCCAGCAGTCGAGGGTCGCCAAGCTACGAGCAGTACTTC. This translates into CASSRGSPSYEQYF.

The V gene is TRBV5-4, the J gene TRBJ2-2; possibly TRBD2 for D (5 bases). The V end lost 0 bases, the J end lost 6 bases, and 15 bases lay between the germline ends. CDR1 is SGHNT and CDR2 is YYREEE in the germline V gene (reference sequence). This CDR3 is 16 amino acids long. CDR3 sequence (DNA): TGTGCCAGCAGCTTGGTTGGGAGAGGCGGAGCCGGGGAGCTGTTTTTT. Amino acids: CASSLVGRGGAGELFF.

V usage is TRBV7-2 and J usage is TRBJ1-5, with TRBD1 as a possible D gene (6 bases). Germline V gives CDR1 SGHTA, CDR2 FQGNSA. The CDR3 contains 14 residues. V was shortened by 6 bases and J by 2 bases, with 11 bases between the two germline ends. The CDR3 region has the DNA TGTGCCAGCAGTGGGGGGGGGCGCAATCAGCCCCAGCATTTT. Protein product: CASSGGGRNQPQHF.

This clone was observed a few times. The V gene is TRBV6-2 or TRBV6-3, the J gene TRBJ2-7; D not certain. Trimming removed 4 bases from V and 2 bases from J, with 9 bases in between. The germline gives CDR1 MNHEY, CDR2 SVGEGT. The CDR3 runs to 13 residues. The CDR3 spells CASSSDTAYEQYF. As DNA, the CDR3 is TGTGCCAGCAGTTCCGACACGGCCTACGAGCAGTACTTC.

The CDR3 region is CASRADLTTGEYGYTF. The CDR3 DNA is TGCGCCAGCAGGGCCGATTTAACGACAGGGGAATATGGCTACACCTTC. The V and J genes are TRBV4-1 and TRBJ1-2, with 8 positions matching TRBD1. This CDR3 has 16 amino acids. Unmatched junction bases numbered 14, after V lost 6 bases and J lost 5 bases. The germline CDR1 and CDR2 sequences are MGHRA and YSYEKL.

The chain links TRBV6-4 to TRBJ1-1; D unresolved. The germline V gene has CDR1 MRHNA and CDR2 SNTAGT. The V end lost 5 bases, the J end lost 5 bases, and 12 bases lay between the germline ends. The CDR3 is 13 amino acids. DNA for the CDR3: TGTGCCAGCAGTAGGGAAACGGGGACTGAAGCTTTCTTT. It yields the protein CASSRETGTEAFF.

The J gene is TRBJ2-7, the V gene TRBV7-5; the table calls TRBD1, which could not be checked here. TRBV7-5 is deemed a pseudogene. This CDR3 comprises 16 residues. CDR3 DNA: TGTGCCAGAAGCTTACAGGACAGCCGTTACTCCTACGAGCAGTACTTC. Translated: CARSLQDSRYSYEQYF.

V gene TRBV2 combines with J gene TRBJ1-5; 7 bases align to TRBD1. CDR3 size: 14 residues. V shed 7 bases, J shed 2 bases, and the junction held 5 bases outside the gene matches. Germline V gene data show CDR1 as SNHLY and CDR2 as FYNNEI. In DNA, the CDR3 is TGTGCCAGCAACTTTGACAGGGGCAATCAGCCCCAGCATTTT. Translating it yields CASNFDRGNQPQHF.